This T cell receptor beta chain is from a study of T cells in Graves' hyperthyroidism and ophthalmopathy. The TCR beta CDR3 regions underwent amplification using RNA transcripts as the source. HTBI primers were the set used in a first-round RT-PCR of the TCR CDR3. MiXCR was run by TCRdb on the multiplex PCR reads, yielding one entry per CDR3 protein. The top ten clones hold 20% to 25% of a sample with 300,000 to 400,000 distinct CDR3 sequences, approximately 15% of them seen once. CDR1 KGHDR and CDR2 SFDVKD come from the germline V gene. This CDR3 has 15 residues. The V end was cut by 1 base, the J end by 1 base, with 9 bases between.

The source of this sequence is a woman under 40 with Graves' hyperthyroidism. Input material: blood. V is TRBV24-1 and J is TRBJ2-5; D is possibly TRBD1 (5 bases). The chain's CDR3 is CATSDFSTAQETQYF. The CDR3 DNA follows: TGTGCCACCAGTGATTTTTCGACAGCCCAAGAGACCCAGTACTTC.